This T cell receptor beta chain is drawn from a study of T cells in Graves' hyperthyroidism and ophthalmopathy. Amplification yielded TCR beta CDR3 regions, with RNA transcripts as the source. Carried out on the TCR CDR3, a first-round RT-PCR used the HTBI primer set. TCRdb ran MiXCR on the multiplex PCR reads and lists one entry per CDR3 protein. The table shows some 500,000 distinct CDR3 sequences, with around 15% occurring only once. For the diagnoses, clinical symptoms, serum thyroxine and TRAb, thyroid ultrasound and orbital computed tomography were used. PBMCs were derived from approximately 10 ml fresh peripheral blood. CDR3 length: 12 amino acids. Germline CDR1 reads DFQATT; CDR2 reads SNEGSKA (reference sequence). Trimming shortened V by 6 bases and J by 0 bases, and 9 bases separated the two germline ends.

The TCR comes from a woman aged 18 to 35 with Graves' hyperthyroidism. The J gene is TRBJ2-7, the V gene TRBV20-1; D is undetermined. Sequencing was done on a sample of blood. In nucleotides, the CDR3 is TGCAGTGCGGAAGCGAACTCCTACGAGCAGTACTTC. The encoded protein is CSAEANSYEQYF.